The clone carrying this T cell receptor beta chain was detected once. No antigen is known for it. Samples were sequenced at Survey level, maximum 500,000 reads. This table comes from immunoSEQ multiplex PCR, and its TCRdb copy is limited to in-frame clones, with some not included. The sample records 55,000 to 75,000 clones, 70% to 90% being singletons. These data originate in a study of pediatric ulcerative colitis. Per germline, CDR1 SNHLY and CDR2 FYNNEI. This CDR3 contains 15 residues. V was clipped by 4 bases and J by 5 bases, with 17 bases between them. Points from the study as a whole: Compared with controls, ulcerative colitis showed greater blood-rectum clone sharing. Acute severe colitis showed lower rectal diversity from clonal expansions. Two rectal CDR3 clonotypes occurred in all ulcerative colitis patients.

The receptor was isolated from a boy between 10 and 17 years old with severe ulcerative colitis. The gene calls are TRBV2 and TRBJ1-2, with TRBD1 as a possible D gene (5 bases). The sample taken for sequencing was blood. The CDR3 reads CASSVKRDEEYGYTF. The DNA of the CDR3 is TGTGCCAGCAGTGTCAAGAGGGACGAGGAGTATGGCTACACCTTC.